These 8 T cell receptor beta chains share one sample of origin, sequenced in a study of cytomegalovirus exposure and HLA in healthy donors. In the PCR, 60 Vbeta and 13 Jbeta primers were used. TCRdb's table, derived via immunoSEQ multiplex PCR, lists solely in-frame clones and lacks some. This sample has under 200,000 clones, with about 82% found just once. Input material: PBMCs. The receptors were sampled from a woman between 50 and 59 years old in good health and CMV-seropositive.

The V call is TRBV10-1, the J call TRBJ1-1; TRBD1 matches at 11 bases. The V gene end was trimmed by 8 bases and the J gene end by 4 bases; junction bases not matched to a gene: 18. This CDR3 has 18 amino acids. CDR1 is WNHNN and CDR2 is SYGVQD in the germline V gene (reference sequence). CDR3 bases: TGCGCCAGCGGATGCCCAGGAAGGGACAGGGGGAATGTCACTGAAGCTTTCTTT. Its translation: CASGCPGRDRGNVTEAFF.

This chain uses TRBV5-1 with TRBJ1-2; D unresolved. This CDR3 is 16 amino acids long. Germline V lookup: CDR1 SGHRS, CDR2 YFSETQ. Trimming removed 2 bases from V and 1 base from J, with 15 bases in between. DNA for the CDR3: TGCGCCAGCAGCTTTGATGGCACGATTGATAACTATGGCTACACCTTC. It yields the protein CASSFDGTIDNYGYTF.

The chain has TRBV28 and TRBJ2-7; TRBD1 might be the D (5 bases). The CDR3 has 14 amino acids. The V gene lost 6 bases and the J gene lost 3 bases, with 15 bases spanning the gap. The germline gives CDR1 MDHEN, CDR2 SYDVKM. Here the CDR3 DNA reads TGTGCCAGCAGCCCCCCTTTAGGGGTCTACGAGCAGTACTTC. This translates into CASSPPLGVYEQYF. The complete variable domain, with remaining parts taken from reference TRBV28 and TRBJ2-7, reads DVKVTQSSRYLVKRTGEKVFLECVQDMDHENMFWYRQDPGLGLRLIYFSYDVKMKEKGDIPEGYSVSREKKERFSLILESASTNQTSMYLCASSPPLGVYEQYFGPGTRLTVT.

This rearrangement joins TRBV15 to TRBJ2-3; tentative D call: TRBD2 (5 bases). Per the germline V gene, CDR1 is LNHNV and CDR2 is YYDKDF (reference sequence). There are 13 residues in the CDR3. Trimming removed 1 base from V and 11 bases from J, with 13 bases in between. The DNA of the CDR3 is TGTGCCACCAGCAGAGGGGAGAGGGCGAGGCAGTATTTT. Translated: CATSRGERARQYF.

This chain connects TRBV15 to TRBJ1-5; 7 bases fit TRBD1. The CDR3 has 16 amino acids. Trimming took 4 bases from V and 3 from J; bases not matched to a gene: 9. CDR1 and CDR2 from the germline V gene are LNHNV and YYDKDF (reference sequence). The CDR3 region has the DNA TGTGCCACCAGCACCCTACAGGGGAAGCTCAATCAGCCCCAGCATTTT. It yields the protein CATSTLQGKLNQPQHF.

The CDR3 loop is CASSPKGGTGLGTQYF. In DNA, the CDR3 is TGTGCCAGCAGCCCCAAGGGGGGGACAGGGCTCGGTACGCAGTATTTT. The rearrangement joins TRBV7-2 to TRBJ2-3; 9 nucleotides line up with TRBD1. This CDR3 is built from 16 residues. V gave up 5 bases and J gave up 8 bases; unmatched junction bases: 14. In germline, CDR1 is SGHTA, CDR2 FQGNSA.

The V and J genes are TRBV5-1 and TRBJ2-5, with a weak D call TRBD2 (6 bases). This CDR3 region has 13 residues. CDR1 SGHRS and CDR2 YFSETQ come from the germline V gene. The V end lost 2 bases, the J end lost 4 bases, and 9 bases lay between the germline ends. The CDR3 loop is CASSLRDSETQYF. CDR3 nucleotide sequence: TGCGCCAGCAGCTTAAGGGACTCAGAGACCCAGTACTTC.

The gene calls are TRBV4-1 and TRBJ2-5; D may be TRBD2 (6 bases). Germline assignment: CDR1 MGHRA and CDR2 YSYEKL. The V end was cut by 3 bases, the J end by 4 bases, with 15 bases between. This CDR3 region has 15 residues. This CDR3 reads CASSQARRARETQYF. CDR3 coding DNA: TGCGCCAGCAGCCAGGCGAGGAGGGCTCGAGAGACCCAGTACTTC.